One T cell receptor (beta chain) is described in this entry. No cognate antigen has been identified for it. Per-nucleotide qualities are absent, and no much larger clonotype sits a single base away. Receptor libraries were prepared by PCR. Instrument on record: Illumina HiSeq 2500. TCR libraries were prepared with molecular barcoding, using unique molecular identifiers to normalize TCRbeta repertoire quantification. TCRdb reanalyzed the raw reads on its own, using fastp at Q25 for trimming and MiXCR for clone calling, and kept in-frame beta chains. When rows share a CDR3 protein, they turn into one entry using the most common DNA and genes. The sample table holds more than 250,000 distinct CDR3 sequences, of which 9.5% to 10% were seen once. About a tenth of the sample goes to the ten largest clones. This sample is drawn from a study of T-cell reconstitution after alpha-beta-depleted transplantation in children (dated by TCRdb to 2016 to 2017). Turning to the overall study: The study quantitatively tracked T-cell immune reconstitution after TCRalphabeta/CD19-depleted allogeneic hematopoietic cell transplantation in children using TCR repertoire profiling.

V is pared back by 0 bases and J by 7 bases, with 4 bases lying between the germline termini. Based on the germline V gene (reference sequence), the CDR1 and CDR2 sequences are DFQATT and SNEGSKA. The CDR3 sequence holds 12 residues, the cysteine and phenylalanine included. Of all the DNA, just the CDR3 is kept, 36 bases in frame from base 1. The chain is assembled from TRBV20-1 and TRBJ1-6, with the D gene too uncertain to name. The TCR comes from a human donor who donated a stem cell graft to a child with SCID. The material was PBMCs from the stem cell graft donor, obtained from the stem cell graft. The nucleotide sequence is TGCAGTGCTAGAGATAGCAATTCACCCCTCCACTTT. Its coded protein is CSARDSNSPLHF.